These T cell receptor beta chains were read from a single sample in a study of blood T cell repertoires in COVID-19. Assay: immunoSEQ multiplex PCR; the TCRdb copy retains only in-frame clones and omits some. The data contain approximately 90,000 clones, 86% of them singletons. Sequencing input: peripheral blood. These receptors all come from a man older than 75 with active or convalescent COVID-19. The CDR3 runs from the conserved cysteine through the conserved F or W. D genes are given only for firm matches. Only part of the rows carry a size: once, few, many, or a class if the clone is expanded.

v_gene	j_gene	d_gene	abundance	CDR3aa	CDR3nt
TRBV19	TRBJ2-5	NA	NA	CASRSILRGGQETQYF	TGTGCCAGTAGGTCGATTTTAAGGGGGGGGCAAGAGACCCAGTACTTC
TRBV4-1	TRBJ1-1	TRBD1	NA	CASSQPGGANTEAFF	TGCGCCAGCAGCCAACCAGGGGGCGCGAACACTGAAGCTTTCTTT
TRBV3-1/TRBV3-2	TRBJ2-1	NA	NA	CASSLLLAPSSYNEQFF	TGTGCCAGCAGCCTCCTTCTAGCGCCGAGCTCCTACAATGAGCAGTTCTTC
TRBV5-6	TRBJ2-1	NA	few	CASSDLARTYNEQFF	TGTGCCAGCAGCGACCTAGCGAGAACCTACAATGAGCAGTTCTTC
TRBV15	TRBJ2-7	NA	NA	CATSRAGVDEQYF	TGTGCCACCAGCAGAGCAGGGGTTGACGAGCAGTACTTC
TRBV3-1/TRBV3-2	TRBJ1-1	NA	NA	CASSPPSTGNTEAFF	TGTGCCAGCAGCCCACCGTCGACAGGGAACACTGAAGCTTTCTTT
TRBV28	TRBJ1-2	NA	NA	CASRQLDYGYTF	TGTGCCAGCAGACAGCTTGACTATGGCTACACCTTC
TRBV9	TRBJ1-2	NA	NA	CASSPGDSYGYTF	TGTGCCAGCAGCCCCGGAGACAGTTATGGCTACACCTTC
TRBV6-1	TRBJ1-5	TRBD1	NA	CASSEPGQFNQPQHF	TGTGCCAGCAGTGAACCGGGACAGTTCAATCAGCCCCAGCATTTT
TRBV18	TRBJ2-1	TRBD1	NA	CASSPPAGGGEQFF	TGTGCCAGCTCACCACCGGCAGGGGGCGGTGAGCAGTTCTTC
TRBV18	TRBJ2-1	TRBD2	NA	CASSAGLGGRDEQFF	TGTGCCAGCTCAGCAGGACTAGGCGGTCGGGATGAGCAGTTCTTC
TRBV6-6	TRBJ1-5	TRBD1	once	CASRGDRVINQPQHF	TGTGCCAGCAGGGGAGACAGGGTAATAAATCAGCCCCAGCATTTT
TRBV6-1	TRBJ2-3	NA	NA	CASSDGFLGTDTQYF	TGTGCCAGCAGTGACGGGTTCCTCGGCACAGATACGCAGTATTTT
TRBV9	TRBJ2-1	NA	NA	CASSVGWLGGNEQFF	TGTGCCAGCAGCGTGGGCTGGCTAGGGGGCAATGAGCAGTTCTTC
TRBV25-1	TRBJ2-3	TRBD2	few	CASSNSGISTDTQYF	TGTGCCAGCAGTAACAGCGGGATTAGCACAGATACGCAGTATTTT
TRBV6-1	TRBJ2-7	TRBD2	NA	CASSEGTSGGYEQYF	TGTGCCAGCAGTGAGGGGACTAGCGGGGGGTACGAGCAGTACTTC
TRBV2	TRBJ2-5	TRBD2	NA	CASSTNVAGDTQYF	TGTGCCAGCAGCACTAATGTAGCGGGAGATACCCAGTACTTC
TRBV2	TRBJ1-6	NA	NA	CASSEMKAGVGSPLHF	TGTGCCAGCAGTGAAATGAAGGCAGGGGTTGGTTCACCCCTCCACTTT
TRBV3-1/TRBV3-2	TRBJ2-7	TRBD2	NA	CASSHGSGRLDYEQYF	TGTGCCAGCAGCCACGGTAGCGGGAGGCTTGACTACGAGCAGTACTTC
TRBV28	TRBJ1-1	NA	NA	CASSLGMYPTGGANTEAFF	TGTGCCAGCAGTTTAGGGATGTATCCTACCGGGGGGGCGAACACTGAAGCTTTCTTT
TRBV14	TRBJ1-2	NA	NA	CASSQGRGSNYGYTF	TGTGCCAGCAGCCAAGGACGGGGTAGTAACTATGGCTACACCTTC
TRBV2	TRBJ2-1	TRBD1	NA	CATKWDRGNNEQFF	TGTGCCACAAAGTGGGACAGGGGGAACAATGAGCAGTTCTTC
TRBV7-6	TRBJ2-2	TRBD1	NA	CASSWGQTFQGGELFF	TGTGCCAGCAGCTGGGGACAGACTTTCCAGGGCGGGGAGCTGTTTTTT
TRBV6-6	TRBJ2-2	NA	few	CASSYSIAAGELFF	TGTGCCAGCAGTTACTCGATAGCCGCCGGGGAGCTGTTTTTT
TRBV29-1	TRBJ2-5	NA	NA	CSVARQAKETQYF	TGCAGCGTTGCACGACAGGCAAAGGAGACCCAGTACTTC
TRBV27	TRBJ1-6	NA	NA	CASSLNREALHF	TGTGCCAGCAGTTTAAATCGGGAGGCCCTCCACTTT
TRBV25-1	TRBJ1-1	NA	NA	CASSDASRLNTEAFF	TGTGCCAGCAGTGATGCCTCCAGGTTGAACACTGAAGCTTTCTTT